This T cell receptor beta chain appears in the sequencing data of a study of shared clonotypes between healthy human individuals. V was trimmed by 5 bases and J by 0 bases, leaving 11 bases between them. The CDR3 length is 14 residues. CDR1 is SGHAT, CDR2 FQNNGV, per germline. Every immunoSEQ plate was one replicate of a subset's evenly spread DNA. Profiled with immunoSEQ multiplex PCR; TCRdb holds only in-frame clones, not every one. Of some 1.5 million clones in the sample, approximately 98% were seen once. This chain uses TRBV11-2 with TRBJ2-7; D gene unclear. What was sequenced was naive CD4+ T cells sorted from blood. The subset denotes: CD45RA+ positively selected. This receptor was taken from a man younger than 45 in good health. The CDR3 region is CASSPRRSSYEQYF. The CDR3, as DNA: TGTGCCAGCAGCCCCCGGCGGAGCTCCTACGAGCAGTACTTC.